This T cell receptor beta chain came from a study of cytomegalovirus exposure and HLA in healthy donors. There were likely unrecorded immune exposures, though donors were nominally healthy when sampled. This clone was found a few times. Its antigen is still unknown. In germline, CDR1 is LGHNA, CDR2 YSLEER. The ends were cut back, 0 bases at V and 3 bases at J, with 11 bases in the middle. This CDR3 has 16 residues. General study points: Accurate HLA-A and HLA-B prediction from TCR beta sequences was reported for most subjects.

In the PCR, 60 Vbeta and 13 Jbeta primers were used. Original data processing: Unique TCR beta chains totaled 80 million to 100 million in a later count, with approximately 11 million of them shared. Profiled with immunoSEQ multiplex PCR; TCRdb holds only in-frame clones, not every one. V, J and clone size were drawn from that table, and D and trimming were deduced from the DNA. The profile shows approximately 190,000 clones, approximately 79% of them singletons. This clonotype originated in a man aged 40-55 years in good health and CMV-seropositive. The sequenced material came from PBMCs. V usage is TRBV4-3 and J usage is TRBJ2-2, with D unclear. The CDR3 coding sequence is TGCGCCAGCAGCCAAGATTTGGAGACTTACACCGGGGAGCTGTTTTTT. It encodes CASSQDLETYTGELFF.